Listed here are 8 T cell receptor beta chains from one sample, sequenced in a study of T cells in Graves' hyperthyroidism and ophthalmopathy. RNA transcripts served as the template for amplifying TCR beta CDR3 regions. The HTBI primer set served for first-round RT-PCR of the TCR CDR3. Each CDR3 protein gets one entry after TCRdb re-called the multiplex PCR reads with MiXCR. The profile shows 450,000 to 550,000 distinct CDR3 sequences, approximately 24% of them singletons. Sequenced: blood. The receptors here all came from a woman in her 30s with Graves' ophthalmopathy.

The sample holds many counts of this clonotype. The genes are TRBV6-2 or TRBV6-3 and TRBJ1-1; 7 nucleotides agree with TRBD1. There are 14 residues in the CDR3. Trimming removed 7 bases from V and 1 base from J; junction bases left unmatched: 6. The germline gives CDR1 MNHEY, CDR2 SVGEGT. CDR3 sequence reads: CASTYGQANTEAFF. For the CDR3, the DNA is TGTGCCAGCACCTACGGACAGGCGAACACTGAAGCTTTCTTT.

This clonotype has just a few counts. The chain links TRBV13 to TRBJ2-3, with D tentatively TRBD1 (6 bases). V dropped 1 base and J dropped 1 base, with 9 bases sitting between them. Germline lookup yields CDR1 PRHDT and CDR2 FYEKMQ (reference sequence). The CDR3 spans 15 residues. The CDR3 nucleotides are TGTGCCAGCAGCTTAGTCAGGGGCGGCACAGATACGCAGTATTTT. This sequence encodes CASSLVRGGTDTQYF.

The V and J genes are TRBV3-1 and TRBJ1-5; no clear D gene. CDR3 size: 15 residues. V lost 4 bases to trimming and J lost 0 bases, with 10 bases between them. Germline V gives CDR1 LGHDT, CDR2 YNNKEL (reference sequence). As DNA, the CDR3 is TGTGCCAGCAGCCTCGGGCATAATAGCAATCAGCCCCAGCATTTT. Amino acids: CASSLGHNSNQPQHF.

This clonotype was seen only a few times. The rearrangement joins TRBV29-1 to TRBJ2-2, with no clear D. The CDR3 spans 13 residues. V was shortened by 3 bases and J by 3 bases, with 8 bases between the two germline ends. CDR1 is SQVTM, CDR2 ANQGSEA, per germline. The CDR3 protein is CSVESGDTGELFF. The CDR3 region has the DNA TGCAGCGTTGAGTCCGGCGACACCGGGGAGCTGTTTTTT.

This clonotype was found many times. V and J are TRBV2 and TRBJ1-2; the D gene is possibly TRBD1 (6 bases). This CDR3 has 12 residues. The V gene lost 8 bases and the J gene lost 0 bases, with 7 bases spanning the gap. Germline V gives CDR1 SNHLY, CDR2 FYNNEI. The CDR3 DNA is TGTGCCAGCGGGGGGCCTAACTATGGCTACACCTTC. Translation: CASGGPNYGYTF.

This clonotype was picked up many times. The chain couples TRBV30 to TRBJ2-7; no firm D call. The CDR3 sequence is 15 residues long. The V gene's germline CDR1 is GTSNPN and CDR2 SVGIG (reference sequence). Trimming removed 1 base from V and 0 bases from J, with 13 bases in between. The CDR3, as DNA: TGTGCCTGGAGTGAGAGAAGTATACTCTCCTACGAGCAGTACTTC. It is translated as CAWSERSILSYEQYF.

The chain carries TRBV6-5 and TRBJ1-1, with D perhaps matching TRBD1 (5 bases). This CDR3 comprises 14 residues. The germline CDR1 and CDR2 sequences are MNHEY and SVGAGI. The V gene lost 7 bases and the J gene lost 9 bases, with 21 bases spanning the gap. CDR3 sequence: CASISSGTEAQAFF. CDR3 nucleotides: TGTGCCAGCATTTCTTCCGGGACGGAGGCACAAGCTTTCTTT.

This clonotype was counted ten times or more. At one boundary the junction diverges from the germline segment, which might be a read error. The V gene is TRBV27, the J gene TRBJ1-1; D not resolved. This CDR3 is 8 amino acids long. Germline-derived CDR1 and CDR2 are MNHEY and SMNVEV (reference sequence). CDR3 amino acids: CASSFRDF. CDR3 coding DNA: TGTGCCAGCAGTTTTAGGGACTTT.